In this sample, the clone carrying this T cell receptor beta chain turned up a few times. This entry is derived from a study of control samples from healthy donors and cancer patients. Profiling relied on immunoSEQ multiplex PCR, and the TCRdb table lists in-frame clones only, not all of them. The sample holds about 120,000 clones, approximately 89% seen once. CDR1 and CDR2 from the germline V gene are LGHDT and YNNKEL (reference sequence). This CDR3 contains 16 residues. V was pared by 4 bases and J by 8 bases, with 21 bases between. The receptor comes from a man aged 35 to 55 in good health. Specimen: blood. V usage is TRBV3-1 (or the pseudogene TRBV3-2) and J usage is TRBJ2-4; possibly TRBD1 for D (6 bases). The DNA of the CDR3 is TGTGCCAGCAGCCGGAACACAGGGTCCCTAGGAGACATTCAGTACTTC. Encoded protein: CASSRNTGSLGDIQYF.